A single sample gave rise to the 17 T cell receptor beta chains below, sequenced in a study of immune evolution from preneoplasia to lung adenocarcinoma. Clones were sequenced by immunoSEQ multiplex PCR, and TCRdb holds only the in-frame ones, with some missing. Among 15,000 to 20,000 clones listed, roughly 90% were seen once. Sample: FFPE invasive lung adenocarcinoma tissue. The receptor set was obtained from a person between 65 and 80 years old with invasive lung adenocarcinoma.

The table lists this clone with a few counts. The chain joins TRBV4-2 to TRBJ2-3; D might be TRBD2 (6 bases). V lost 1 base and J 2 bases, leaving 10 bases between the germline ends. The germline V gene has CDR1 LGHNA and CDR2 YNFKEQ. The CDR3 loop spans 15 amino acids. The CDR3 region is CASSQGGAYTDTQYF. The CDR3 nucleotides are TGTGCCAGCAGCCAAGGCGGGGCGTACACAGATACGCAGTATTTT.

The CDR3 nucleotides read TGTGCCAGCAGTTTGGGTGGGGGCGGGTCTGGCTACACCTTC. Its translation is CASSLGGGGSGYTF. This chain connects TRBV28 to TRBJ1-2; D perhaps matches TRBD1 (6 bases). This CDR3 spans 14 amino acids. CDR1 and CDR2 from the germline V gene are MDHEN and SYDVKM. Trimming cost V 3 bases and J 7 bases, with 15 bases left between them.

The chain is built from TRBV6-5 and TRBJ2-3, with D perhaps matching TRBD2 (6 bases). Germline CDR1 MNHEY, CDR2 SVGAGI. The CDR3 spans 15 residues. The V end was cut by 3 bases, the J end by 0 bases, with 10 bases between. DNA for the CDR3: TGTGCCAGCAGTTATGGCGGGGCCAGCACAGATACGCAGTATTTT. It codes for CASSYGGASTDTQYF.

The chain recombines TRBV6-5 with TRBJ1-1; 9 nucleotides match TRBD1. Germline V gene data show CDR1 as MNHEY and CDR2 as SVGAGI. The V and J ends lost 5 bases and 0 bases, in that order; junction bases with no gene match: 1. This CDR3 is 14 amino acids long. The CDR3 sequence: CASSHRGLNTEAFF. The CDR3 nucleotides are TGTGCCAGCAGTCACAGGGGGCTGAACACTGAAGCTTTCTTT.

This CDR3 reads CASSRGGDYGYTF. The CDR3 DNA sequence: TGTGCCAGCAGTAGAGGGGGCGACTATGGCTACACCTTC. The genes are TRBV2 and TRBJ1-2; 7 positions agree with TRBD1. The J segment lost 3 bases and the V segment lost 5 bases, leaving 3 bases of the junction unmatched. The CDR3 is made up of 13 amino acids. Germline V gene sequence: CDR1 SNHLY, CDR2 FYNNEI.

The chain combines TRBV30 with TRBJ1-4; D is unclear. Trimming cost V 4 bases and J 5 bases, with 11 bases left between them. Germline V gene sequence: CDR1 GTSNPN, CDR2 SVGIG (reference sequence). The CDR3 runs 13 residues. Here the CDR3 DNA reads TGTGCCTGGAATGGTCAGAAGAATGAAAAACTGTTTTTT. Translating it yields CAWNGQKNEKLFF. Full variable domain (rest looked up from reference TRBV30 and TRBJ1-4): SQTIHQWPATLVQPVGSPLSLECTVEGTSNPNLYWYRQAAGRGLQLLFYSVGIGQISSEVPQNLSASRPQDRQFILSSKKLLLSDSGFYLCAWNGQKNEKLFFGSGTQLSVL.

The CDR3 sequence is CASRTTQNTEAFF. The CDR3 DNA follows: TGTGCCAGCAGGACGACACAGAACACTGAAGCTTTCTTT. The chain combines TRBV27 with TRBJ1-1; the D is unclear. Germline V gene sequence: CDR1 MNHEY, CDR2 SMNVEV (reference sequence). The length of the CDR3 is 13 residues. V was pared by 6 bases and J by 1 base, with 9 bases between.

The gene calls are TRBV28 and TRBJ1-2; D gene uncertain. The ends were cut back, 2 bases at V and 7 bases at J, with 11 bases in the middle. Germline CDR1 is MDHEN and CDR2 is SYDVKM. The CDR3 extends over 13 amino acids. The CDR3 coding sequence is TGTGCCAGCAGTTTAAGTAACAGCCGTGGCTACACCTTC. This codes for CASSLSNSRGYTF.

The CDR3: CASSVDRGRKAKNIQYF. In DNA form, the CDR3 reads TGTGCCAGCAGCGTGGACCGGGGCCGTAAAGCCAAAAACATTCAGTACTTC. This chain connects TRBV7-9 to TRBJ2-4; D tentatively reads TRBD1 or TRBD2 (5 bases each). Between the trimmed V and J ends, which lost 5 bases and 0 bases, there was a span of 17 bases. Germline CDR1 and CDR2: SEHNR and FQNEAQ (reference sequence). The CDR3 has 17 residues.

This chain connects TRBV28 to TRBJ1-5; D is ambiguous. Germline CDR1 reads MDHEN; CDR2 reads SYDVKM. The CDR3 loop spans 13 amino acids. V lost 3 bases to trimming and J lost 1 base, with 4 bases between them. DNA for the CDR3: TGTGCCAGCAGTTTTACCAGCAATCAGCCCCAGCATTTT. It codes for CASSFTSNQPQHF.

This chain links TRBV19 with TRBJ2-1, with unresolved D. The CDR3 length is 14 residues. V was trimmed by 1 base and J by 3 bases, leaving 7 bases between them. Germline CDR1 LNHDA, CDR2 SQIVND (reference sequence). The CDR3 DNA reads TGTGCCAGTAGTATAGGGATGATCTACAATGAGCAGTTCTTC. Protein product: CASSIGMIYNEQFF. The variable domain in full, with the rest retrieved from reference TRBV19 and TRBJ2-1, is DGGITQSPKYLFRKEGQNVTLSCEQNLNHDAMYWYRQDPGQGLRLIYYSQIVNDFQKGDIAEGYSVSREKKESFPLTVTSAQKNPTAFYLCASSIGMIYNEQFFGPGTRLTVL.

The chain joins TRBV7-6 to TRBJ2-7; D is possibly TRBD2 (5 bases). The CDR3 length is 14 residues. Germline CDR1 reads SGHVS; CDR2 reads FNYEAQ. V lost 1 base, J lost 6 bases, and 13 bases lay in between. Written as DNA, the CDR3 is TGTGCCAGCAGCTTAGTGGAGGCGGTAGGCGAGCAGTACTTC. It encodes CASSLVEAVGEQYF.

V and J are TRBV9 and TRBJ1-2; D is possibly TRBD1 (5 bases). CDR1 and CDR2 (germline): SGDLS, YYNGEE. Between the trimmed V and J ends, which lost 4 bases and 4 bases, there was a span of 17 bases. The CDR3 extends over 15 amino acids. The CDR3 nucleotides read TGTGCCAGCAGCATCTCCTGGGGGACCGGCTATGGCTACACCTTC. This encodes CASSISWGTGYGYTF.

This clone was observed a single time. The chain employs TRBV11-1 and TRBJ1-1, with 8 bases matching TRBD1. CDR3 length: 15 residues. Germline V gene data show CDR1 as SGHAT and CDR2 as FQDESV (reference sequence). Trimming removed 2 bases from V and 4 bases from J; junction bases left unmatched: 6. The CDR3 reads CASSLWTGLATEAFF. DNA of the CDR3: TGTGCCAGCAGCTTATGGACAGGGTTGGCCACTGAAGCTTTCTTT.

The J gene is TRBJ2-7, the V gene TRBV7-2, with 8 bases identical to TRBD2. The germline V gene has CDR1 SGHTA and CDR2 FQGNSA. V lost 1 base to trimming and J lost 2 bases; unmatched junction nucleotides: 4. The CDR3 spans 15 residues. The CDR3 DNA follows: TGTGCCAGCAGCTTAGTGGTAGCGGGGACCTACGAGCAGTACTTC. Its translation is CASSLVVAGTYEQYF.

This clone was counted a single time. The chain couples TRBV18 to TRBJ2-1; 7 bases agree with TRBD2. The CDR3 has 13 amino acids. Trimming at V came to 3 bases and at J to 7 bases, leaving 3 bases not matched to a gene. Germline CDR1 KGHSH, CDR2 LQKENI. The CDR3 region is CASSPGGSNEQFF. CDR3 sequence (DNA): TGTGCCAGCTCACCGGGCGGGAGTAATGAGCAGTTCTTC.

This clone came up once. V usage is TRBV4-1 and J usage is TRBJ2-3; D gene ambiguous. CDR3 length equals 15 residues. The V and J ends lost 1 base and 0 bases respectively, with 8 bases between them. CDR1 and CDR2 from the germline V gene are MGHRA and YSYEKL. Here the CDR3 reads CASSQGPPSTDTQYF. The CDR3 bases are TGCGCCAGCAGCCAAGGACCACCAAGCACAGATACGCAGTATTTT.